The clone carrying this T cell receptor (beta chain) turned up a few times. Its antigen is currently unknown. Quantitative 5'-RACE with molecular barcodes produced the TCR beta libraries. MiXCR was run by TCRdb on the 5' RACE reads, yielding one entry per CDR3 protein. The sample has 150,000 to 200,000 distinct CDR3 sequences, about a sixth seen once. The source of the sample is a study of CD8 T cells in ankylosing spondylitis. V was pared by 6 bases and J by 5 bases, with 6 bases of the junction left unmatched. The CDR3 covers 13 residues. Study observations and caveats: Disease-associated clones were reportedly significantly overrepresented in matched ankylosing spondylitis synovial fluid. Made up of eight highly homologous variants, a TCR beta motif appeared characteristic of ankylosing spondylitis blood.

The chain recombines TRBV12-3 or TRBV12-4 with TRBJ2-7, with 8 bases matching TRBD1. The receptor was derived from a male donor with ankylosing spondylitis or in good health (not recorded which). Sequenced sample: blood, either unsorted or a sorted T cell fraction (not recorded which). Here the CDR3 DNA reads TGTGCCAGCAGCCCGACAGGGGTCCACGAGCAGTACTTC. Its protein product is CASSPTGVHEQYF.